What follows is one T cell receptor beta chain and its context. The table came from immunoSEQ multiplex PCR; TCRdb's copy has only in-frame clones and leaves some out. The data hold more than 150,000 clones, with roughly 80% observed a single time. These data belong to a study of blood T cell repertoires in COVID-19. Across the study: There were acute and convalescent COVID-19 samples, and they came from the United States, Italy and Spain. T cells, B-cell-depleted T cells, or PBMCs supplied cDNA or gDNA.

This CDR3 spans 13 amino acids. Per germline, CDR1 SGHNT and CDR2 YENEEA. V was shortened by 6 bases and J by 4 bases, with 11 bases between the two germline ends. The gene calls are TRBV11-3 and TRBJ2-3, with D possibly matching TRBD2 (5 bases). The source material was peripheral blood. This clonotype was sampled from a man aged 45-60 years who had recovered from COVID-19. CDR3 region: CASSFEGSDTQYF. The CDR3 nucleotides are TGTGCCAGCAGTTTCGAGGGATCAGATACGCAGTATTTT.